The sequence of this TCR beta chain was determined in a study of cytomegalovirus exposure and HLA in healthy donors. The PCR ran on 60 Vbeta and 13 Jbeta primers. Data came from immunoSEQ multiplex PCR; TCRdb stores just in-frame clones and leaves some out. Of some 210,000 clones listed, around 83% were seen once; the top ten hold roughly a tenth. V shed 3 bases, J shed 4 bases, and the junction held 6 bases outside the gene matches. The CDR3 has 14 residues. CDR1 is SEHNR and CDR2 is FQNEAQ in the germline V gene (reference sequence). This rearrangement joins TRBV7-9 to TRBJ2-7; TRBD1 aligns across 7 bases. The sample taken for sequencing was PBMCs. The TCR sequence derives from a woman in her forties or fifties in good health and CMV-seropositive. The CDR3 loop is CASSLTGSGYEQYF. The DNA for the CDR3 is TGTGCCAGCAGCTTGACAGGGTCCGGGTACGAGCAGTACTTC.